These 23 T cell receptor beta chains came from one sample sequenced in a study of cytotoxic CD8 clonotypes in ibrutinib-treated CLL. Generated by immunoSEQ multiplex PCR, the TCRdb table keeps only in-frame clones and is missing some. Among approximately 120,000 clones listed, 58% were seen once. The sample here was PBMCs, taken after 24 months of ibrutinib treatment. These receptors were obtained from a human donor with chronic lymphocytic leukemia.

The chain has TRBV5-1 and TRBJ1-2; the match to TRBD1 covers 8 bases. Germline values: CDR1 SGHRS, CDR2 YFSETQ. J was trimmed by 4 bases and V by 2 bases; bases with no gene match: 4. The CDR3 loop spans 14 amino acids. In nucleotides, the CDR3 is TGCGCCAGCAGCTTCGGGGACAGGCCCTATGGCTACACCTTC. The encoded protein is CASSFGDRPYGYTF.

The CDR3 DNA reads as TGCAGCGTTGAGGGCAGGGCCCGGTTGCGGGAGCAGTTCTTC. The encoded protein is CSVEGRARLREQFF. V is TRBV29-1 and J is TRBJ2-1, with a tentative D call TRBD1 (5 bases). With 3 bases removed from V and 10 bases from J, the gap between germline ends came to 19 bases. Per the germline V gene, CDR1 is SQVTM and CDR2 is ANQGSEA. The CDR3 runs to 14 residues.

This clone came up a few times. The chain is built from TRBV10-1 and TRBJ1-4, with TRBD1 matching 7 bases. V trimming: 2 bases; J trimming: 4 bases; junction bases outside the gene matches: 7. The germline CDR1 and CDR2 sequences are WNHNN and SYGVQD (reference sequence). The CDR3 consists of 16 residues. The CDR3 loop is CASSELVTGFNEKLFF. Here the CDR3 DNA reads TGCGCCAGCAGTGAGCTCGTGACAGGGTTTAATGAAAAACTGTTTTTT.

This chain connects TRBV29-1 to TRBJ2-1; D is possibly TRBD1 or TRBD2 (5 bases each). V lost 4 bases and J 0 bases, leaving 10 bases between the germline ends. The CDR3 covers 14 residues. Per germline, CDR1 SQVTM and CDR2 ANQGSEA. CDR3 region: CSVAKGSSYNEQFF. The CDR3 region has the DNA TGCAGCGTTGCCAAGGGGAGCTCCTACAATGAGCAGTTCTTC.

The rearrangement uses TRBV30 and TRBJ2-3; D gene uncertain. Germline CDR1 is GTSNPN and CDR2 is SVGIG (reference sequence). The V and J ends lost 0 bases and 5 bases respectively, with 12 bases between them. The CDR3 runs to 14 residues. CDR3 coding DNA: TGTGCCTGGAGTGTACAGCTTTTTGGAGATACGCAGTATTTT. It encodes CAWSVQLFGDTQYF.

This clone was counted ten times or more. The junction departs from germline at one end; a sequencing error may be responsible. The chain recombines TRBV5-3 with TRBJ1-6; D gene unclear. TRBV5-3 is an ORF, with its function uncertain. The CDR3 runs to 15 residues. The CDR3 bases are TGTGCCAGCAGCTTGGAAAAAGGCCTCGGGTCACCCCTCCACTTT. Translating it yields CASSLEKGLGSPLHF.

This chain connects TRBV11-3 to TRBJ1-1; TRBD1 aligns across 9 bases. This CDR3 region has 14 residues. Unmatched junction bases numbered 1, after V lost 4 bases and J lost 1 base. Germline-derived CDR1 and CDR2 are SGHNT and YENEEA. The chain's CDR3 is CASSYRGRNTEAFF. CDR3 DNA sequence: TGTGCCAGCAGCTACAGGGGGCGGAACACTGAAGCTTTCTTT.

This clone was seen at least ten times. The rearrangement joins TRBV18 to TRBJ2-5; D uncertain. V shed 2 bases and J shed 1 base, with 5 bases lying between them. Germline V gives CDR1 KGHSH, CDR2 LQKENI. This CDR3 spans 13 amino acids. Here the CDR3 reads CASSPDVQETQYF. The CDR3 region has the DNA TGTGCCAGCTCACCAGATGTCCAAGAGACCCAGTACTTC.

V usage is TRBV9 and J usage is TRBJ2-7; TRBD2 aligns across 8 bases. The CDR3 loop spans 15 amino acids. Trimming took 4 bases from V and 0 from J; bases not matched to a gene: 6. The germline V gene encodes CDR1 SGDLS and CDR2 YYNGEE. CDR3 region: CASSSHGGDSYEQYF. The CDR3 coding sequence is TGTGCCAGCAGCTCCCACGGGGGGGACTCCTACGAGCAGTACTTC. Based on the CDR3 plus reference TRBV9 and TRBJ2-7, the full variable domain is DSGVTQTPKHLITATGQRVTLRCSPRSGDLSVYWYQQSLDQGLQFLIQYYNGEERAKGNILERFSAQQFPDLHSELNLSSLELGDSALYFCASSSHGGDSYEQYFGPGTRLTVT.

This clone has just a few counts. The chain links TRBV7-9 to TRBJ2-7; 11 bases match TRBD1. Germline V CDR1 and CDR2: SEHNR, FQNEAQ (reference sequence). The CDR3 runs to 13 residues. The junction had 3 bases not matched to a gene; V was cut back by 5 bases and J by 6 bases. The CDR3 loop reads CASSQDRGLEQYF. CDR3 bases: TGTGCCAGCAGCCAGGACAGGGGGCTCGAGCAGTACTTC.

J is TRBJ2-5 and V is TRBV6-5; 8 nucleotides line up with TRBD2. The germline gives CDR1 MNHEY, CDR2 SVGAGI. The CDR3 is 14 amino acids. The V segment lost 0 bases and the J segment 5 bases; nucleotides outside the gene matches: 2. The CDR3 DNA sequence: TGTGCCAGCAGTTACTCGGCTAGCGGGGAGACCCAGTACTTC. It translates to CASSYSASGETQYF.

The genes are TRBV10-2 and TRBJ1-4; D unclear. This CDR3 region has 14 residues. The germline V and J ends were trimmed by 5 bases and 4 bases, with 11 bases remaining between them. The germline V gene encodes CDR1 WSHSY and CDR2 SAAADI. The CDR3 sequence is CASSLVSGNEKLFF. The CDR3 DNA reads as TGCGCCAGCAGTTTGGTGTCGGGTAATGAAAAACTGTTTTTT.

CDR3 amino acids: CASRRPGETQYF. CDR3 bases: TGTGCCAGCAGGAGACCGGGAGAGACCCAGTACTTC. V usage is TRBV6-6 and J usage is TRBJ2-5; D is unclear. V gave up 6 bases and J gave up 4 bases, with 9 bases separating them. Germline lookup yields CDR1 MNHNY and CDR2 SVGAGI (reference sequence). The CDR3 has 12 amino acids.

The chain combines TRBV9 with TRBJ1-2; TRBD1 aligns across 11 bases. The junction had 10 bases not matched to a gene; V was cut back by 5 bases and J by 7 bases. From germline, CDR1 is SGDLS and CDR2 YYNGEE. The CDR3 consists of 15 residues. The CDR3 reads CASRDWTGGGSGYTF. CDR3 sequence (DNA): TGTGCCAGCAGGGATTGGACAGGGGGCGGCAGTGGCTACACCTTC.

This chain uses TRBV7-2 with TRBJ2-7; D is ambiguous. V dropped 3 bases and J dropped 3 bases, with 12 bases sitting between them. The germline CDR1 and CDR2 sequences are SGHTA and FQGNSA. This CDR3 is 14 amino acids long. The CDR3 is CASSLQSSNYEQYF. Written as DNA, the CDR3 is TGTGCCAGCAGCTTGCAGAGTTCAAACTACGAGCAGTACTTC.

This clone was picked up a small number of times. V usage is TRBV5-1 and J usage is TRBJ2-1; 9 bases line up with TRBD1. Per germline, CDR1 SGHRS and CDR2 YFSETQ. V was clipped by 4 bases and J by 15 bases; unmatched bases: 17. This CDR3 comprises 15 residues. The CDR3 nucleotides are TGCGCCAGCAGCACCTCTGGACAGGGGCAACCAAACCTGTTCTTC. Its translation is CASSTSGQGQPNLFF.

The V call is TRBV7-2, the J call TRBJ1-6; unclear D gene. Germline lookup yields CDR1 SGHTA and CDR2 FQGNSA. There are 13 residues in the CDR3. V dropped 4 bases and J dropped 9 bases, with 10 bases sitting between them. CDR3 DNA sequence: TGTGCCAGCAGCTCCCACAAAGGTTCACCCCTCCACTTT. This gives the protein CASSSHKGSPLHF. The whole variable domain, filled in from reference TRBV7-2 and TRBJ1-6, reads GAGVSQSPSNKVTEKGKDVELRCDPISGHTALYWYRQSLGQGLEFLIYFQGNSAPDKSGLPSDRFSAERTGGSVSTLTIQRTQQEDSAVYLCASSSHKGSPLHFGNGTRLTVT.

This chain connects TRBV7-3 to TRBJ2-1; D is unclear. This CDR3 comprises 14 residues. Looked up from germline, CDR1 is SGHTA and CDR2 is FQGTGA. V lost 1 base and J lost 0, with 4 bases in between. The CDR3 sequence is CASSLILSYNEQFF. For the CDR3, the DNA is TGTGCCAGCAGCTTAATACTCTCCTACAATGAGCAGTTCTTC.

This chain joins TRBV10-3 and TRBJ1-2, with TRBD1 as a possible D gene (6 bases). The CDR3 runs 12 residues. The V end lost 10 bases, the J end lost 1 base, and 10 bases lay between the germline ends. Germline V gives CDR1 ENHRY, CDR2 SYGVKD. CDR3 nucleotides: TGTGCCAGCGCGGACAGTAACTATGGCTACACCTTC. Its translation is CASADSNYGYTF.

The chain recombines TRBV30 with TRBJ1-6, with 8 nucleotides matching TRBD1. Germline assignment: CDR1 GTSNPN and CDR2 SVGIG (reference sequence). The CDR3 consists of 17 residues. Unmatched junction bases numbered 7, after V lost 3 bases and J lost 0 bases. The CDR3 bases are TGTGCCTGGAGGATTGCAGGGGGCGGCTCCTATAATTCACCCCTCCACTTT. It is translated as CAWRIAGGGSYNSPLHF.

The V gene is TRBV19, the J gene TRBJ2-5; D possibly corresponds to TRBD2 (6 bases). Germline loops: CDR1 LNHDA, CDR2 SQIVND (reference sequence). The CDR3 runs to 17 residues. V was clipped by 7 bases and J by 2 bases, with 23 bases between them. CDR3 DNA: TGTGCCAGTACCTCTCAGGGTACGGCGGGGCCACAAGAGACCCAGTACTTC. This encodes CASTSQGTAGPQETQYF.

The chain links TRBV7-2 to TRBJ1-6; D is undetermined. The V end lost 3 bases, the J end lost 7 bases, and 16 bases lay between the germline ends. The germline V gene encodes CDR1 SGHTA and CDR2 FQGNSA. The CDR3 runs to 16 residues. DNA for the CDR3: TGTGCCAGCAGCTTCAACACTCCGAACCCAAATTCACCCCTCCACTTT. Its translation is CASSFNTPNPNSPLHF.

This clone was observed at least ten times. The chain is built from TRBV23-1 and TRBJ2-7; D possibly corresponds to TRBD1 (5 bases). TRBV23-1 is sorted into the ORF group, with uncertain function. V was pared by 0 bases and J by 4 bases, with 7 bases between. The CDR3 is made up of 13 amino acids. The CDR3 nucleotides are TGCGCCAGCAGTCAATCGCCAGGGTACGAGCAGTACTTC. Its protein product is CASSQSPGYEQYF.